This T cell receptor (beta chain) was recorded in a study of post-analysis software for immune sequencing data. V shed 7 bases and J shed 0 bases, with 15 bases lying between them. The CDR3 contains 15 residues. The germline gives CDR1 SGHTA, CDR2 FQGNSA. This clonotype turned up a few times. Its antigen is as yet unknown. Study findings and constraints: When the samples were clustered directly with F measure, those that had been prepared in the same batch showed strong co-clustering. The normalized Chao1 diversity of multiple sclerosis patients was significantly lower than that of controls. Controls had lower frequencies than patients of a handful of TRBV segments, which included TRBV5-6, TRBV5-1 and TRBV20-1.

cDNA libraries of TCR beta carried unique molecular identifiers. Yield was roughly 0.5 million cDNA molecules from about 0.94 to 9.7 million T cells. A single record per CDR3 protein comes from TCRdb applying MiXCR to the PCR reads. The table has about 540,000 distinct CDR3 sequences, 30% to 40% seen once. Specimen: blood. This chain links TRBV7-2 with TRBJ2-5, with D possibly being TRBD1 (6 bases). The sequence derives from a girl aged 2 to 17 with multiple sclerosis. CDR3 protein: CASTLGHPYQETQYF. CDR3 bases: TGTGCCAGCACCCTGGGACACCCGTACCAAGAGACCCAGTACTTC.